The 29 T cell receptor beta chains reported below all come from one sample, sequenced in a study of PD-1 blockade in classical Hodgkin lymphoma. Time point here: cycle 4 day 1 (C4D1), after more than five weeks of nivolumab. Every patient relapsed after autologous stem cell transplantation, and brentuximab vedotin exposure varied. Using magnetic negative selection, the CD4+ T cells were separated out of thawed PBMCs. Generated by immunoSEQ multiplex PCR, the TCRdb table keeps only in-frame clones and is missing some. In the table there are about 22,000 clones, approximately 67% of which are singletons. Material: CD4+ T cells from blood, obtained before the fourth cycle of nivolumab. The receptors were gathered from a human donor with classical Hodgkin lymphoma.

This clone was counted only a few times. This chain joins TRBV18 and TRBJ1-3; 7 bases align to TRBD1. The V gene's germline CDR1 is KGHSH and CDR2 LQKENI. The CDR3 spans 15 residues. The J segment lost 7 bases and the V segment lost 0 bases, leaving 6 bases of the junction unmatched. CDR3 DNA: TGTGCCAGCTCACCACCGCGACAGGGCAGTAACACCATATATTTT. This codes for CASSPPRQGSNTIYF.

This clone turned up a few times. J is TRBJ1-2 and V is TRBV7-2; TRBD1 might be the D (6 bases). CDR3 size: 13 residues. From germline, CDR1 is SGHTA and CDR2 FQGNSA. The V end was cut by 5 bases, the J end by 2 bases, with 9 bases between. The CDR3 nucleotides are TGTGCCAGCAGCCCCGACAGGAACTATGGCTACACCTTC. This gives the protein CASSPDRNYGYTF.

Comments on this clone: The germline gene is not matched at one end of the junction; a read error may be the cause. The chain couples TRBV7-6 to TRBJ2-7; TRBD1 aligns across 9 bases. The length of the CDR3 is 16 residues. CDR1 and CDR2 from the germline V gene are SGHVS and FNYEAQ. The CDR3: CASSLRPGQGTYKQYF. In nucleotides, the CDR3 is TGTGCCAGCAGCCTCCGACCGGGACAGGGTACCTACAAGCAGTACTTC.

The rearrangement links TRBV4-2 to TRBJ1-3; 7 positions agree with TRBD1. This CDR3 region has 20 residues. V was clipped by 0 bases and J by 4 bases; unmatched bases: 18. Per germline, CDR1 LGHNA and CDR2 YNFKEQ. The CDR3 DNA is TGTGCCAGCAGCCAAGATGGTGTTACAGGGGAAGCTCTGCGGGGAAACACCATATATTTT. Translation: CASSQDGVTGEALRGNTIYF.

The chain recombines TRBV5-4 with TRBJ1-3; D unclear. Looked up from germline, CDR1 is SGHNT and CDR2 is YYREEE (reference sequence). The V end was cut by 0 bases, the J end by 4 bases, with 8 bases between. The CDR3 has 14 amino acids. CDR3 coding DNA: TGTGCCAGCAGCTTGGGAACCGGAGGAAACACCATATATTTT. Translating gives CASSLGTGGNTIYF.

The rearrangement uses TRBV14 and TRBJ1-6; 11 nucleotides line up with TRBD1. CDR3 size: 16 residues. J gave up 7 bases and V 2 bases, and 4 bases lay outside the gene matches. CDR1 and CDR2 (germline): SGHDN, FVKESK. CDR3 sequence: CASSQPGTGGNSPLHF. DNA of the CDR3: TGTGCCAGCAGCCAACCCGGGACAGGGGGAAATTCACCCCTCCACTTT.

The chain links TRBV7-6 to TRBJ1-4; 7 bases are a match to TRBD1. V shed 2 bases, J shed 5 bases, and the junction held 2 bases outside the gene matches. Germline CDR1 SGHVS, CDR2 FNYEAQ. This CDR3 region has 14 residues. As DNA, the CDR3 is TGTGCCAGCAGCTTACAGGGGGGGAATGAAAAACTGTTTTTT. Encoded protein: CASSLQGGNEKLFF.

The chain employs TRBV6-5 and TRBJ1-3; D gene unclear. CDR3 length equals 14 residues. V was trimmed by 6 bases and J by 0 bases, leaving 9 bases between them. Germline CDR1 is MNHEY and CDR2 is SVGAGI. DNA for the CDR3: TGTGCCAGCAGCCCTGCGAGCTCTGGAAACACCATATATTTT. Translating it yields CASSPASSGNTIYF.

This clone was seen more than once but under ten times. V and J are TRBV7-9 and TRBJ1-4; 7 bases are a match to TRBD1. Germline CDR1 is SEHNR and CDR2 is FQNEAQ (reference sequence). The CDR3 totals 15 residues. With 2 bases clipped from V and 7 bases from J, the junction kept 7 bases outside the gene matches. CDR3 sequence: CASSLQGGIGEKLFF. The CDR3 nucleotides are TGTGCCAGCAGCTTACAAGGGGGCATCGGTGAAAAACTGTTTTTT.

This sequence joins TRBV5-4 and TRBJ1-1; 11 bases line up with TRBD1. CDR1 SGHNT and CDR2 YYREEE come from the germline V gene (reference sequence). The CDR3 spans 16 residues. Losses at the gene ends were 4 bases for V and 4 bases for J; bases not matched to a gene: 9. The CDR3 DNA reads TGTGCCAGCAGCCGGGACAGGGGGGTGTCGAGCACTGAAGCTTTCTTT. Amino acid sequence: CASSRDRGVSSTEAFF. Using reference TRBV5-4 and TRBJ1-1 for the parts outside the CDR3, the full variable domain is ETGVTQSPTHLIKTRGQQVTLRCSSQSGHNTVSWYQQALGQGPQFIFQYYREEENGRGNFPPRFSGLQFPNYSSELNVNALELDDSALYLCASSRDRGVSSTEAFFGQGTRLTVV.

The V and J genes are TRBV9 and TRBJ1-1; 9 bases match TRBD1. Germline CDR1 is SGDLS and CDR2 is YYNGEE. This CDR3 is built from 14 residues. The trim removed 2 bases at V and 4 bases at J, leaving 3 bases unmatched. As DNA, the CDR3 is TGTGCCAGCAGCGTTACAGGGGGCCCCACTGAAGCTTTCTTT. Its protein product is CASSVTGGPTEAFF.

The chain is built from TRBV4-3 and TRBJ2-7; D is possibly TRBD1 (6 bases). The CDR3 consists of 15 residues. Germline V gene lookup returns CDR1 LGHNA and CDR2 YSLEER. V gave up 4 bases and J gave up 2 bases, with 15 bases separating them. DNA for the CDR3: TGCGCCAGCAGCCGAAGTTTTCAGGGGACCTACGAGCAGTACTTC. Protein product: CASSRSFQGTYEQYF.

This chain links TRBV5-4 with TRBJ2-3, with D unclear. V was trimmed by 6 bases and J by 1 base, leaving 15 bases between them. Germline assignment: CDR1 SGHNT and CDR2 YYREEE (reference sequence). CDR3 length: 15 residues. The CDR3 DNA reads TGTGCCAGCACCGAAGAGATGGACCGCACAGATACGCAGTATTTT. Its translation: CASTEEMDRTDTQYF.

This clone came up a few times. The chain joins TRBV19 to TRBJ1-6; D gene ambiguous. This CDR3 region has 15 residues. Germline values: CDR1 LNHDA, CDR2 SQIVND (reference sequence). V was pared by 2 bases and J by 3 bases, with 8 bases between. The CDR3 loop is CASSISGYYNSPLHF. The CDR3 DNA reads TGTGCCAGTAGTATATCGGGGTACTATAATTCACCCCTCCACTTT.

The gene calls are TRBV7-2 and TRBJ2-7; D not certain. The CDR3 covers 14 residues. Germline V gene sequence: CDR1 SGHTA, CDR2 FQGNSA. V lost 5 bases to trimming and J lost 2 bases, with 13 bases between them. Here the CDR3 DNA reads TGTGCCAGCAGCCCTCGGGTGGTCACCTACGAGCAGTACTTC. It yields the protein CASSPRVVTYEQYF. Filled out from reference TRBV7-2 and TRBJ2-7, the complete variable domain reads GAGVSQSPSNKVTEKGKDVELRCDPISGHTALYWYRQSLGQGLEFLIYFQGNSAPDKSGLPSDRFSAERTGGSVSTLTIQRTQQEDSAVYLCASSPRVVTYEQYFGPGTRLTVT.

The CDR3 protein is CASSLGQKLFF. The CDR3 DNA sequence: TGTGCCAGCAGCTTAGGTCAAAAACTGTTTTTT. V gene TRBV7-9 combines with J gene TRBJ1-4, with D unclear. With 1 base removed from V and 9 bases from J, the gap between germline ends came to 3 bases. Germline V CDR1 and CDR2: SEHNR, FQNEAQ (reference sequence). The CDR3 runs 11 residues.

This clone was detected only a few times. This rearrangement joins TRBV28 to TRBJ1-2; a possible D gene is TRBD1 (6 bases). V lost 4 bases to trimming and J lost 3 bases, with 15 bases between them. CDR3 length equals 15 residues. From germline, CDR1 is MDHEN and CDR2 SYDVKM. This CDR3 reads CASSSPWGRDYGYTF. CDR3 nucleotide sequence: TGTGCCAGCAGTTCCCCGTGGGGGCGCGACTATGGCTACACCTTC.

This clone was found once. This chain uses TRBV7-8 with TRBJ1-3; D is uncertain. The CDR3 sequence is 20 residues long. V lost 2 bases to trimming and J lost 0 bases, with 23 bases between them. Germline-derived CDR1 and CDR2 are SGHVS and FQNEAQ. CDR3 sequence (DNA): TGTGCCAGCAGCTTAAGCCGCCGAGGGATTTCCCCAATCTCTGGAAACACCATATATTTT. The encoded protein is CASSLSRRGISPISGNTIYF.

The V gene is TRBV14, the J gene TRBJ2-7; possibly TRBD1 or TRBD2 for D (5 bases each). Germline CDR1 SGHDN, CDR2 FVKESK. The length of the CDR3 is 14 residues. Trimming removed 4 bases from V and 2 bases from J, with 12 bases in between. The CDR3 nucleotides read TGTGCCAGCAGCCGCCTGGGACCCACCTACGAGCAGTACTTC. This sequence encodes CASSRLGPTYEQYF.

The V and J genes are TRBV5-5 and TRBJ1-1; D is unclear. Trimming cost V 4 bases and J 4 bases, with 11 bases left between them. The CDR3 consists of 13 residues. The germline V gene encodes CDR1 SGHKS and CDR2 YYEKEE (reference sequence). Here the CDR3 reads CASSLSYSTEAFF. As DNA, the CDR3 is TGTGCCAGCAGCCTCTCTTACAGCACTGAAGCTTTCTTT.

V and J are TRBV19 and TRBJ2-1; TRBD2 matches at 9 bases. The V segment lost 7 bases and the J segment 9 bases; nucleotides outside the gene matches: 13. The CDR3 loop spans 15 amino acids. The germline V gene encodes CDR1 LNHDA and CDR2 SQIVND (reference sequence). The CDR3 protein is CASKGLAGPTSEQFF. For the CDR3, the DNA is TGTGCCAGTAAAGGGCTAGCGGGGCCTACAAGTGAGCAGTTCTTC.

This chain connects TRBV5-6 to TRBJ2-7, with 9 positions matching TRBD2. CDR1 and CDR2 (germline): SGHDT, YYEEEE. The CDR3 spans 14 residues. Trimming at V came to 0 bases and at J to 5 bases, leaving 3 bases not matched to a gene. The chain's CDR3 is CASSLGLADDEQYF. CDR3 bases: TGTGCCAGCAGCTTGGGACTAGCGGACGACGAGCAGTACTTC.

The chain combines TRBV19 with TRBJ2-6; perhaps D is TRBD1 or TRBD2 (5 bases each). Trimming shortened V by 4 bases and J by 4 bases, and 14 bases separated the two germline ends. This CDR3 spans 16 amino acids. Germline-derived CDR1 and CDR2 are LNHDA and SQIVND (reference sequence). CDR3 DNA: TGTGCCAGTAGTAGGGCAGGGAGTATCGGGGCCAACGTCCTGACTTTC. This gives the protein CASSRAGSIGANVLTF.

The chain couples TRBV11-2 to TRBJ1-2, with D hard to call. The CDR3 has 13 amino acids. V was clipped by 3 bases and J by 6 bases, with 11 bases between them. Germline V lookup: CDR1 SGHAT, CDR2 FQNNGV. The CDR3: CASSFSLGNGYTF. Here the CDR3 DNA reads TGTGCCAGCAGCTTTAGTCTGGGTAATGGCTACACCTTC.

This clone is deemed medium-sized. The V call is TRBV19, the J call TRBJ2-7; TRBD1 matches 9 bases. The germline gives CDR1 LNHDA, CDR2 SQIVND (reference sequence). V was clipped by 4 bases and J by 1 base; unmatched bases: 2. The CDR3 consists of 14 residues. CDR3 residues: CASSTGTGSYEQYF. CDR3 nucleotides: TGTGCCAGTAGTACCGGGACAGGGTCCTACGAGCAGTACTTC.

This chain connects TRBV7-9 to TRBJ2-2; 14 bases are shared with TRBD2. The CDR3 spans 17 residues. Trimming cost V 3 bases and J 10 bases; bases outside gene matches: 10. The germline CDR1 and CDR2 sequences are SEHNR and FQNEAQ (reference sequence). The CDR3 spells CASSFLRLAGGREELFF. In nucleotides, the CDR3 is TGTGCCAGCAGCTTTCTCAGACTAGCGGGGGGGCGCGAGGAGCTGTTTTTT.

In its sample, this clone was seen a few times. The CDR3 DNA is TGTGCCAGCAGCTTAAGGCGAGACAGGGGCTACACCTTC. Its protein is CASSLRRDRGYTF. V gene TRBV7-2 combines with J gene TRBJ1-2, with D tentatively TRBD1 (6 bases). CDR1 SGHTA and CDR2 FQGNSA come from the germline V gene. The ends were cut back, 2 bases at V and 8 bases at J, with 12 bases in the middle. CDR3 length: 13 amino acids.

V and J are TRBV19 and TRBJ1-5, with a tentative D call TRBD1 (5 bases). Trimming pared 6 bases from V and 7 bases from J, leaving 13 bases between. The V gene's germline CDR1 is LNHDA and CDR2 SQIVND (reference sequence). This CDR3 has 13 residues. The CDR3 DNA is TGTGCCAGTAGCGTACAGGACTACCAGCCCCAGCATTTT. This encodes CASSVQDYQPQHF.

The chain joins TRBV5-1 to TRBJ1-5; 10 positions agree with TRBD1. CDR3 length: 14 amino acids. Germline V gene lookup returns CDR1 SGHRS and CDR2 YFSETQ. V shed 4 bases, J shed 5 bases, and the junction held 3 bases outside the gene matches. The CDR3 is CASSPDRGDQPQHF. CDR3 nucleotides: TGCGCCAGCAGCCCGGACAGGGGGGATCAGCCCCAGCATTTT.